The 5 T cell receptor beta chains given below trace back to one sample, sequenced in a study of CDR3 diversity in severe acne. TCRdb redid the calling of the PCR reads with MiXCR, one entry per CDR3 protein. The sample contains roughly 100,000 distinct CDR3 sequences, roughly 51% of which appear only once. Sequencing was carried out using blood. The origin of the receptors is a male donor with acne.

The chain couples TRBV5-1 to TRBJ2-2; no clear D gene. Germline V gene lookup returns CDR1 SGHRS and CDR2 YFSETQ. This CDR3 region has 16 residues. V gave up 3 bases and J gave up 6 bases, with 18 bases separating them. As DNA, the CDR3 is TGCGCCAGCAGCTCCACCGCGGTTCTTTTCCCCGGGGAGCTGTTTTTT. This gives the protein CASSSTAVLFPGELFF.

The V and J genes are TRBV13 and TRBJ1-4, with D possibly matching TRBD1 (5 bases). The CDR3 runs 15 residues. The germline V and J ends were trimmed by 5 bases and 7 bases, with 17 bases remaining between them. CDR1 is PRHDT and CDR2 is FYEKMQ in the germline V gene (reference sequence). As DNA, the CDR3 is TGTGCCAGCAGCACGCGGGTCAAGGGGAGTGAAAAACTGTTTTTT. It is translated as CASSTRVKGSEKLFF.

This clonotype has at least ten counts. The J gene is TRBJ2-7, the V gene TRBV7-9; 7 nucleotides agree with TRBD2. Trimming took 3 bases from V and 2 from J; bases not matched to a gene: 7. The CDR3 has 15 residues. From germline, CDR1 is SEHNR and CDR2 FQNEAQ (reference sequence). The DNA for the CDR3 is TGTGCCAGCAGCTTGGCTAGCGGAGCGACCTACGAGCAGTACTTC. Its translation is CASSLASGATYEQYF.

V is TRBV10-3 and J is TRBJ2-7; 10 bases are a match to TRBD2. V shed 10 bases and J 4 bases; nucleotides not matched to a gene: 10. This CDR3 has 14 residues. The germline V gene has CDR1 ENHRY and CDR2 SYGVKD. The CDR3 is CASSPTSGQYEQYF. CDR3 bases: TGTGCCAGCAGCCCGACTAGCGGGCAATACGAGCAGTACTTC.

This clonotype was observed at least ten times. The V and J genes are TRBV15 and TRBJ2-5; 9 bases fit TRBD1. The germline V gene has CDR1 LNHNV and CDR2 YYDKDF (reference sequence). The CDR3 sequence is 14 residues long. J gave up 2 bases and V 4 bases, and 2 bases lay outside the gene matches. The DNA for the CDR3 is TGTGCCACCAGCACAGGGACAGGGCAAGAGACCCAGTACTTC. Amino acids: CATSTGTGQETQYF.